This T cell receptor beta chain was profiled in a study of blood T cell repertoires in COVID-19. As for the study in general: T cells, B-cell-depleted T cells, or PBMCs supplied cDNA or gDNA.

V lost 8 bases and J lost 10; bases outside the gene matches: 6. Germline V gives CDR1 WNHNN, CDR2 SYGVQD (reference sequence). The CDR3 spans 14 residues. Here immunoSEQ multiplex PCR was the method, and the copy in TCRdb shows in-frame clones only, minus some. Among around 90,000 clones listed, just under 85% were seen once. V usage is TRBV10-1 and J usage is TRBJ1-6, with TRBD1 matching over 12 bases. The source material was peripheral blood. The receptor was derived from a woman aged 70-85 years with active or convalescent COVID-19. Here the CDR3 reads CASRDRGLGSPLHF. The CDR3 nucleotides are TGCGCCAGCCGGGACAGGGGGCTTGGATCACCCCTCCACTTT.